Below, one T cell receptor beta chain is given with its context. The germline gives CDR1 SGDLS, CDR2 YYNGEE. The CDR3 has 15 residues. V was shortened by 4 bases and J by 0 bases, with 10 bases between the two germline ends. The sample comes from a study of technical replicates of blood from several donors. Data came from immunoSEQ multiplex PCR; TCRdb stores just in-frame clones and leaves some out. The sample yields around 93,000 clones, roughly 94% seen once. V gene TRBV9 combines with J gene TRBJ2-2, with D tentatively TRBD1 (6 bases). Sequencing was done on a sample of T cells isolated from PBMCs. The TCR was taken from a human donor in good health. CDR3 nucleotides: TGTGCCAGCAGCCCCTGGACAGCGAACACCGGGGAGCTGTTTTTT. Translated: CASSPWTANTGELFF.